The clone carrying this T cell receptor beta chain came up many times. The CDR3 runs 16 residues. CDR1 and CDR2 (germline): SGHDN, FVKESK. Trimming removed 2 bases at V and 5 bases at J, with 18 bases between. Genomic DNA was employed as the template in profiling TCR beta VDJ and CDR3. TCRdb fed the reads into MiXCR, producing one record per CDR3 protein. The repertoire consists of some 150,000 distinct CDR3 sequences, with roughly 49% occurring once and the leading ten covering approximately 12%. These data are taken from a study of CD8+CD57+ T cells in acquired aplastic anemia. Sequencing involved patients with CD8+CD57+ cell expansion previously shown by flow cytometry.

Sequencing used sorted CD4+, CD8+, or CD8+CD57+ T cells (not recorded which) from PBMCs. This sequence joins TRBV14 and TRBJ2-5; D might be TRBD2 (6 bases). The sequence was collected from a human donor with aplastic anemia. CDR3 sequence: CASSQRRAQGGETQYF. The CDR3 region has the DNA TGTGCCAGCAGCCAACGCCGCGCGCAGGGAGGCGAGACCCAGTACTTC.